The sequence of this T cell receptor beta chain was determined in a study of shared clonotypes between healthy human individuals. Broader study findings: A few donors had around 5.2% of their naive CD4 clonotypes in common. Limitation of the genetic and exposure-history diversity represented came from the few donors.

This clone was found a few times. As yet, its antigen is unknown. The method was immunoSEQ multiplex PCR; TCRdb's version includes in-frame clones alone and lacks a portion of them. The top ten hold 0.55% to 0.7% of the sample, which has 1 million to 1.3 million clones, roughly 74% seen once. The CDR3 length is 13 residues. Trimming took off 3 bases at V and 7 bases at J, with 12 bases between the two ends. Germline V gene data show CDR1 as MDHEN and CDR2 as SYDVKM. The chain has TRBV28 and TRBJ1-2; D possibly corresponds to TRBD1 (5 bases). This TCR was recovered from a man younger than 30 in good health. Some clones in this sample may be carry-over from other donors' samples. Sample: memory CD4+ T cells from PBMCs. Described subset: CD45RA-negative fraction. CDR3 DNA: TGTGCCAGCAGTTTTCGGCAGGGCCCTGGCTACACCTTC. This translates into CASSFRQGPGYTF.